Listed below are T cell receptor beta chains from one sample, sequenced in a study of beta chain features in type 1 diabetes. The method was immunoSEQ multiplex PCR; TCRdb's version includes in-frame clones alone and lacks a portion of them. Found here are over 200,000 clones, about a tenth of them singletons; the top ten hold around 0.017%. The sample taken for sequencing was naive CD4+ T cells from blood. The receptors originated from a man aged 30 to 45 with type 1 diabetes. Each CDR3 is given with its conserved first and last residue. D genes are given only for firm matches. The listing skips clone size in some rows; elsewhere it reads once, few, many or a size class.

d_gene: TRBD1; j_gene: TRBJ1-5; abundance: .; v_gene: TRBV7-9; CDR3nt: TGTGCCAGCAGCTTAGGAGGGGGCGCAGGTCAGCCCCAGCATTTT; CDR3aa: CASSLGGGAGQPQHF
d_gene: TRBD1; j_gene: TRBJ1-1; abundance: .; v_gene: TRBV2; CDR3nt: TGTGCCAGCCGACAGGGGAACACTGAAGCTTTCTTT; CDR3aa: CASRQGNTEAFF
d_gene: .; j_gene: TRBJ1-1; abundance: few; v_gene: TRBV9; CDR3nt: TGTGCCAGCAGCGTACAAGCTCAGAACACTGAAGCTTTCTTT; CDR3aa: CASSVQAQNTEAFF
d_gene: .; j_gene: TRBJ1-2; abundance: .; v_gene: TRBV2; CDR3nt: TGTGCCAGCAGTGGCACCTTGGTTACAGGGCACTATGGCTACACCTTC; CDR3aa: CASSGTLVTGHYGYTF
d_gene: TRBD1; j_gene: TRBJ2-3; abundance: .; v_gene: TRBV4-3; CDR3nt: TGCGCCAGCAGCCGCCGACAGGGATACACAGATACGCAGTATTTT; CDR3aa: CASSRRQGYTDTQYF
d_gene: TRBD2; j_gene: TRBJ2-2; abundance: .; v_gene: TRBV11-2; CDR3nt: TGTGCCAGCAGGGGGCTAGCGGTCGCCGGGGAGCTGTTTTTT; CDR3aa: CASRGLAVAGELFF
d_gene: .; j_gene: TRBJ2-2; abundance: few; v_gene: TRBV5-4; CDR3nt: TGTGCCAGCAGCTTGCAGGGGACCGAGAGTTACGGGGAGCTGTTTTTT; CDR3aa: CASSLQGTESYGELFF
d_gene: TRBD1; j_gene: TRBJ1-1; abundance: .; v_gene: TRBV7-9; CDR3nt: TGTGCCAGCAGCCAACTGGGACAGTTTACCCAAGCTTTCTTT; CDR3aa: CASSQLGQFTQAFF
d_gene: TRBD2; j_gene: TRBJ2-1; abundance: few; v_gene: TRBV4-1; CDR3nt: TGCGCCAGCAGCCGAGCGGGGCAGTCCTACAATGAGCAGTTCTTC; CDR3aa: CASSRAGQSYNEQFF
d_gene: TRBD2; j_gene: TRBJ2-7; abundance: few; v_gene: TRBV20-1; CDR3nt: TGCAGTGCTAGCCAGACTAGCGGTAGCTCCTTC; CDR3aa: CSASQTSGSSF
d_gene: .; j_gene: TRBJ2-5; abundance: many; v_gene: TRBV29-1; CDR3nt: TGCAGCGTTGACCAGGGGATGGGCGAGACCCAGTACTTC; CDR3aa: CSVDQGMGETQYF
d_gene: TRBD1; j_gene: TRBJ2-1; abundance: few; v_gene: TRBV5-1; CDR3nt: TGCGCCAGCAGCTTGGGGGACAGGTACAATGAGCAGTTCTTC; CDR3aa: CASSLGDRYNEQFF
d_gene: TRBD1; j_gene: TRBJ2-7; abundance: .; v_gene: TRBV5-1; CDR3nt: TGCGCCAGCAGCTTGTTACAGGGGACGTACGAGCAGTACTTC; CDR3aa: CASSLLQGTYEQYF
d_gene: .; j_gene: TRBJ1-4; abundance: .; v_gene: TRBV7-9; CDR3nt: TGTGCCAGCAGCCCCCGTCTCGTGGGGGGTAATGAAAAACTGTTTTTT; CDR3aa: CASSPRLVGGNEKLFF
d_gene: .; j_gene: TRBJ1-1; abundance: .; v_gene: TRBV15; CDR3nt: TGTGCCACCAGCAGACCCGGGAACACTGAAGCTTTCTTT; CDR3aa: CATSRPGNTEAFF
d_gene: .; j_gene: TRBJ2-7; abundance: few; v_gene: TRBV28; CDR3nt: TGTGCCAGCAGTTTGTCCAGGCTCCCCTACGAGCAGTACTTC; CDR3aa: CASSLSRLPYEQYF
d_gene: TRBD1; j_gene: TRBJ1-1; abundance: few; v_gene: TRBV6-1; CDR3nt: TGTGCCAGCAGCGAGACAGGGGTTAGTGAAGCTTTCTTT; CDR3aa: CASSETGVSEAFF
d_gene: TRBD1; j_gene: TRBJ2-7; abundance: .; v_gene: TRBV12-5; CDR3nt: TGTGCTAGTGGTTTGGCCTACAGGGGCGAGCAGTACTTC; CDR3aa: CASGLAYRGEQYF
d_gene: .; j_gene: TRBJ2-7; abundance: .; v_gene: TRBV28; CDR3nt: TGTGCCAGCAGTTTATCGGTCCGCGGAACCTACGAGCAGTACTTC; CDR3aa: CASSLSVRGTYEQYF
d_gene: TRBD1; j_gene: TRBJ1-5; abundance: .; v_gene: TRBV19; CDR3nt: TGTGCCAGTAACCAGGGGGTCAATCAGCCCCAGCATTTT; CDR3aa: CASNQGVNQPQHF
d_gene: TRBD2; j_gene: TRBJ2-7; abundance: few; v_gene: TRBV2; CDR3nt: TGTGCCAGCACAGCGGGGGGGCCCTACATAAAATCCTACGAGCAGTACTTC; CDR3aa: CASTAGGPYIKSYEQYF
d_gene: TRBD2; j_gene: TRBJ2-7; abundance: .; v_gene: TRBV27; CDR3nt: TGTGCCAGCAGTCCGACTAGCGGGGCCTACGAGCAGTACTTC; CDR3aa: CASSPTSGAYEQYF